Given below is one T cell receptor beta chain in context. The antigen remains unidentified. The data derive from a study of OX40 agonist ivuxolimab in advanced cancers. The junction had 4 bases not matched to a gene; V was cut back by 5 bases and J by 4 bases. This CDR3 comprises 14 residues. Germline V gene data show CDR1 as SGHAT and CDR2 as FQNNGV. Sequencing used immunoSEQ multiplex PCR; TCRdb keeps in-frame clones, though not all of them. Found here are tens of thousands of clones, about nine tenths of them singletons; the top ten hold 0.5% to 0.55%. Study findings and constraints: Clonal expansion from baseline to week 6 occurred in both CD4+ and CD8+ T cells. The 0.1-3.0 mg/kg partial responders had among the lowest clonal expansion.

The source was CD4+ or CD8+ T cells sorted from blood, collected in a trial of the OX40 agonist ivuxolimab. V and J are TRBV11-2 and TRBJ2-1, with 8 nucleotides matching TRBD2. This TCR was sampled from an adult with an advanced solid tumor such as melanoma, head and neck, liver or kidney cancer. The CDR3 here is CASSRTSWYNEQFF. In DNA, the CDR3 is TGTGCCAGCAGCCGGACTAGCTGGTACAATGAGCAGTTCTTC.